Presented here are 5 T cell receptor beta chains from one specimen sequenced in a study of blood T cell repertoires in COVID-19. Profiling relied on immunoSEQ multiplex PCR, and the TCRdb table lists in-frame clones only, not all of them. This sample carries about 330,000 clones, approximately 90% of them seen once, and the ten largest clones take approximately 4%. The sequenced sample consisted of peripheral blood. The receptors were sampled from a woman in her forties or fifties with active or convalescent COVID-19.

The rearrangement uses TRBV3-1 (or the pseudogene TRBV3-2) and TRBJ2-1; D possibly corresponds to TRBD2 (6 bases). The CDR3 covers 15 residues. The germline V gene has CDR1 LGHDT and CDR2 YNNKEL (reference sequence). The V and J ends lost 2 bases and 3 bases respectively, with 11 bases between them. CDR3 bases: TGTGCCAGCAGCCAACTCGGGAGTAACTACAATGAGCAGTTCTTC. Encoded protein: CASSQLGSNYNEQFF.

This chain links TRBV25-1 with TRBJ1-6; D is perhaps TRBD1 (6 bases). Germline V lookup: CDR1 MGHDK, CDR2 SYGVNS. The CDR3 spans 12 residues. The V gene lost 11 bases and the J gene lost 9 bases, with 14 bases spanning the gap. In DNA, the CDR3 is TGTGCCCCGATTGGGGGCGGTTCACCCCTCCACTTT. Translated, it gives CAPIGGGSPLHF.

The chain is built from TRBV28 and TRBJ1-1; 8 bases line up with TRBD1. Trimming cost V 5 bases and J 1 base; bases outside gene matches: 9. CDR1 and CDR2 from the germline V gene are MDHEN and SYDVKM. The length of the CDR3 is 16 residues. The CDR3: CASSPALGTGNTEAFF. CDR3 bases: TGTGCCAGCAGTCCTGCCCTTGGGACAGGGAACACTGAAGCTTTCTTT.

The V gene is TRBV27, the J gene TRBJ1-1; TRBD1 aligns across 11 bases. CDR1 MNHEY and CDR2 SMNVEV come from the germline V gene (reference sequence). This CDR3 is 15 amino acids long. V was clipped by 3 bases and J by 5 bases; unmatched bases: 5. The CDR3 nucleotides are TGTGCCAGCAGTTTGGGACAGGGGGTAAGGACTGAAGCTTTCTTT. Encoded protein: CASSLGQGVRTEAFF.

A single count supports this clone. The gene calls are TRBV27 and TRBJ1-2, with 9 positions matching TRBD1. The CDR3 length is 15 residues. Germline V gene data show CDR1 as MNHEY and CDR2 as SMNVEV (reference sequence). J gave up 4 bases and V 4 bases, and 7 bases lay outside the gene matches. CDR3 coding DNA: TGTGCCAGCAGTTCAACCGGGACAGGGCGCTATGGCTACACCTTC. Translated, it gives CASSSTGTGRYGYTF.